Listed below are T cell receptor beta chains from one sample, sequenced in a study of technical replicates of blood from a few donors. Sequenced by immunoSEQ multiplex PCR; TCRdb stores in-frame clones only, minus some. Of more than 9,000 clones in the sample, around 94% are singletons; the top ten hold roughly 6.4%. Sequencing used PBMCs. The receptor set was obtained from a human donor in good health. Each CDR3 is given with its conserved first and last residue. The order of the fields is CDR3 length, V gene, clone size, J gene, CDR3 protein. Size tells how often a clone was seen (once, few, many) or the class of an expanded clone, and some rows leave it out.

13,TRBV14,.,TRBJ1-1,CASSQDLRREAFF
11,TRBV20-1,.,TRBJ2-1,CSAREREGSVF
15,TRBV19,.,TRBJ2-1,CASSIILSSYNEQFF
13,TRBV2,.,TRBJ1-5,CASSGPDYQPQHF
13,TRBV4-1,.,TRBJ2-1,CASSQDRGLAVFF
17,TRBV5-6,.,TRBJ2-1,CASSLRLASSSYNEQFF
17,TRBV2,.,TRBJ2-3,CAMGLAGGPDRTDTQYF
14,TRBV6-1,.,TRBJ2-2,CASSEKGDTGELFF
15,TRBV14,.,TRBJ2-6,CASSYHRSGANVLTF
16,TRBV19,.,TRBJ1-2,CASSIDARRVILGYTF
14,TRBV6-6,.,TRBJ1-1,CASSYQTENTEAFF
14,TRBV7-2,.,TRBJ1-4,CASSSGTVNEKLFF
18,TRBV14,.,TRBJ1-4,CASSHNRDRGAVNEKLFF
13,TRBV6-6,.,TRBJ1-1,CASSQVGNTEAFF
15,TRBV11-3,.,TRBJ2-3,CASSLTGGDPDTQYF
19,TRBV5-6,.,TRBJ1-1,CASSLGGYGGMWRDTEAFF
16,TRBV7-3,.,TRBJ2-7,CASSMAPSGRINEQYF
15,TRBV6-1,.,TRBJ2-5,CASTSTGRGGETQYF
11,TRBV20-1,.,TRBJ1-2,CSAPGTLSYTF
14,TRBV5-1,few,TRBJ2-7,CASTTGGSSYEQYF
15,TRBV2,.,TRBJ1-1,CASSTYSGTDTEAFF
13,TRBV29-1,.,TRBJ1-5,CSGLGTGGRPQHF
15,TRBV30,.,TRBJ2-1,CAWSSPSGIGREQFF
13,TRBV5-1,.,TRBJ1-2,CASSLNGNYGYTF
13,TRBV6-6,.,TRBJ1-2,CASSDSGGDGYTF
15,TRBV7-8,few,TRBJ2-1,CASSLLLGSRDEQFF
15,TRBV5-1,.,TRBJ2-5,CASSLTGGYQETQYF
14,TRBV30,.,TRBJ1-4,CAWSVLREGAKLFF
14,TRBV10-3,once,TRBJ2-3,CAISDSGRENTQYF
15,TRBV7-2,.,TRBJ2-1,CASSLDSGGYNEQFF
15,TRBV29-1,.,TRBJ2-5,CSVRRGLAGGETQYF
11,TRBV20-1,.,TRBJ2-7,CSASQRGEQYF
14,TRBV5-1,.,TRBJ2-7,CASSHTAGVDEQYF
13,TRBV5-4,.,TRBJ2-5,CASSWDLGETQYF
15,TRBV2,.,TRBJ1-5,CASSQHGEGNQPQHF
15,TRBV11-3,.,TRBJ2-7,CASSLTGIGSYEQYF
15,TRBV7-2,.,TRBJ2-7,CASSPPPGTAYEQYF
16,TRBV5-1,.,TRBJ2-3,CASSLDQGAGTDTQYF
15,TRBV19,.,TRBJ1-1,CASSDPGQGNTEAFF
14,TRBV4-2,.,TRBJ2-7,CASSQGSGGDEQYF
17,TRBV11-2,.,TRBJ2-3,CASSLGSLAGEGDTQYF
13,TRBV5-8,.,TRBJ2-1,CASSADYGGEQFF
15,TRBV28,.,TRBJ1-3,CASSTQGRSGNTIYF
16,TRBV7-9,.,TRBJ2-7,CASSLPIGDRGYEQYF